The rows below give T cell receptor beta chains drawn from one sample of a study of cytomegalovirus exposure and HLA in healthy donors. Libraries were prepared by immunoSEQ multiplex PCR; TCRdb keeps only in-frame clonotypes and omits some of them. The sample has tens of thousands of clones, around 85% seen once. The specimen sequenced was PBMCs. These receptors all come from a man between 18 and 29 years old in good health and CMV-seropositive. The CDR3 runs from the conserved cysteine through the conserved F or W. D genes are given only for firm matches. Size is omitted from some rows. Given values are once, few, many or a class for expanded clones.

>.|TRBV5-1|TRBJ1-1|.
CASSLTGMNTEAFF
TGCGCCAGCAGCTTGACAGGAATGAACACTGAAGCTTTCTTT
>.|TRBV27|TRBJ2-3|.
CASSSPLGAEDTQYF
TGTGCCAGCAGTTCCCCTCTTGGGGCAGAAGATACGCAGTATTTT
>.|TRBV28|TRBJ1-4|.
CASSLYGRAGEKLFF
TGTGCCAGCAGTTTATACGGCAGGGCGGGGGAAAAACTGTTTTTT
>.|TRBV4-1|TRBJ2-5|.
CASSPKVGQGSSAQYF
TGCGCCAGCAGCCCGAAAGTAGGCCAGGGGTCATCGGCCCAGTACTTC
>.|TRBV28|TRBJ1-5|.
CASSFRPRWTENQPQHF
TGTGCCAGCAGTTTCCGTCCTCGGTGGACAGAAAATCAGCCCCAGCATTTT
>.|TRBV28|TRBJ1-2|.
CASSLSGGRVNYGYTF
TGTGCCAGCAGTTTATCGGGGGGGCGAGTCAACTATGGCTACACCTTC
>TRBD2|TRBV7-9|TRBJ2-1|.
CASSPGLAGGRGQQFF
TGTGCCAGCAGCCCGGGACTAGCGGGAGGGCGAGGGCAGCAGTTCTTC
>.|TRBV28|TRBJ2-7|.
CASSLDAGSEQYF
TGTGCCAGCAGTTTAGACGCGGGTAGTGAGCAGTACTTC
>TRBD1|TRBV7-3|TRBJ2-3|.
CASSHDRGETDTQYF
TGTGCCAGCAGCCACGACAGGGGGGAAACAGATACGCAGTATTTT
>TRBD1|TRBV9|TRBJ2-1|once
CASSVVGQGVYNEQFF
TGTGCCAGCAGCGTAGTAGGACAGGGGGTGTACAATGAGCAGTTCTTC
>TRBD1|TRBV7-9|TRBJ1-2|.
CASSSGGAGQNYGYTF
TGTGCCAGCAGCTCAGGCGGGGCGGGACAGAACTATGGCTACACCTTC
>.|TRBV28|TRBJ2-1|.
CASTRGGDRNNEQFF
TGTGCCAGTACCCGGGGGGGGGACAGAAACAATGAGCAGTTCTTC
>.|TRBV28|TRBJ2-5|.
CASSLTVRGVAQYF
TGTGCCAGCAGTTTGACAGTCCGCGGGGTGGCCCAGTACTTC
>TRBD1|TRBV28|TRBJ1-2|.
CASSSWGQGAWNYGYTF
TGTGCCAGCAGTTCCTGGGGACAGGGGGCGTGGAACTATGGCTACACCTTC
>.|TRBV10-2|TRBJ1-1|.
CASSETQLPEAFF
TGCGCCAGCAGTGAGACCCAGTTACCTGAAGCTTTCTTT
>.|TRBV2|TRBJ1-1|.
CASKRRGSTEAFF
TGTGCCAGCAAAAGACGGGGATCCACTGAAGCTTTCTTT
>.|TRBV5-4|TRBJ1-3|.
CASSKGELAGNTIYF
TGTGCCAGCAGCAAGGGGGAGCTGGCTGGAAACACCATATATTTT
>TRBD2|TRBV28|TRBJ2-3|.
CASIGIAGGMRDTQYF
TGTGCCAGCATCGGTATAGCGGGAGGTATGAGAGATACGCAGTATTTT
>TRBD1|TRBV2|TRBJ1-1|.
CASSEPQGADTEAFF
TGTGCCAGCAGTGAGCCACAGGGGGCGGACACTGAAGCTTTCTTT
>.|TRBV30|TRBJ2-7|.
CAWSALSEQYF
TGTGCCTGGAGTGCCCTTTCCGAGCAGTACTTC
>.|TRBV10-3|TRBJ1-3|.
CASAGGEGAVGNTIYF
TGTGCCTCCGCTGGGGGGGAAGGGGCAGTCGGAAACACCATATATTTT
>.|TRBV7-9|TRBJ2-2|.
CASSPDEGAGELFF
TGTGCCAGCAGCCCCGACGAGGGGGCCGGGGAGCTGTTTTTT
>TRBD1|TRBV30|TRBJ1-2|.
CAWSTHRGDYGYTF
TGTGCCTGGAGTACACACAGGGGAGACTATGGCTACACCTTC
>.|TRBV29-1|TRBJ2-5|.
CSLEGLGETQYF
TGCAGCCTTGAGGGGCTAGGGGAGACCCAGTACTTC
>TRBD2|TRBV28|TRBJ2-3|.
CASSLSGALAQEDTQYF
TGTGCCAGCAGTTTAAGCGGGGCCTTAGCGCAGGAAGATACGCAGTATTTT
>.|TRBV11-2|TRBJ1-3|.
CASSLMRTNSGNTIYF
TGTGCCAGCAGCTTAATGAGGACAAACTCTGGAAACACCATATATTTT
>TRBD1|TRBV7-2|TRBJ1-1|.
CASSSGQGTEAFF
TGTGCCAGCAGCTCCGGACAGGGTACTGAAGCTTTCTTT
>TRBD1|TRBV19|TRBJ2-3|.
CASTPAAGGFLGTQYF
TGTGCCAGTACCCCTGCGGCAGGGGGCTTTTTGGGTACGCAGTATTTT
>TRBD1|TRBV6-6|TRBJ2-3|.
CASSPGTGRTDTQYF
TGTGCCAGCAGCCCTGGGACAGGGCGCACAGATACGCAGTATTTT
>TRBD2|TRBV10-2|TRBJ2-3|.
CASMGFERGSTDTQYF
TGCGCCAGCATGGGTTTCGAGCGGGGAAGCACAGATACGCAGTATTTT
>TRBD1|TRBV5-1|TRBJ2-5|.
CASSLNRDRGGQETQYF
TGCGCCAGCAGCTTGAACCGGGACAGGGGTGGGCAAGAGACCCAGTACTTC
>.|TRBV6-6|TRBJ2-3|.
CASRSYGTDTQYF
TGTGCCAGCAGGTCCTACGGCACAGATACGCAGTATTTT